Following are 20 T cell receptor beta chains from one sample sequenced in a study of beta chain features in type 1 diabetes. Findings of the study overall: When Type 1 diabetes patients were examined, their TCRB CDR3s proved moderately but significantly shorter in all four CD4+ subsets.

All of the isolated RNA was reverse transcribed, so expressed TCRB transcripts were sequenced. Sequenced by immunoSEQ multiplex PCR; TCRdb stores in-frame clones only, minus some. The table records some 110,000 clones, roughly 15% of them present only once. These receptors have no known antigen. The sequencing sample was made of central memory CD4+ T cells from blood. These TCRs come from a man aged 25-45 years with type 1 diabetes.

The chain has TRBV28 and TRBJ2-2; 9 nucleotides match TRBD2. Per germline, CDR1 MDHEN and CDR2 SYDVKM. V shed 4 bases, J shed 7 bases, and the junction held 10 bases outside the gene matches. The CDR3 runs 16 residues. In DNA form, the CDR3 reads TGTGCCAGCAGTTCCCCGACTAGCGGAACCCTCGGGGAGCTGTTTTTT. Translated, it gives CASSSPTSGTLGELFF.

This chain uses TRBV7-3 with TRBJ2-1; D unresolved. CDR3 length: 13 amino acids. V gave up 6 bases and J gave up 3 bases, with 9 bases separating them. The V gene's germline CDR1 is SGHTA and CDR2 FQGTGA. The CDR3 reads CASSPRGYNEQFF. The CDR3 DNA is TGTGCCAGCAGTCCAAGAGGCTACAATGAGCAGTTCTTC.

This clone came up a few times. This chain connects TRBV4-2 to TRBJ2-7; 7 positions match TRBD1. This CDR3 has 16 residues. Per the germline V gene, CDR1 is LGHNA and CDR2 is YNFKEQ. V shed 1 base, J shed 0 bases, and the junction held 6 bases outside the gene matches. In DNA, the CDR3 is TGTGCCAGCAGCCAAGCCATGGGACAGAGCTCCTACGAGCAGTACTTC. Its protein is CASSQAMGQSSYEQYF.

The chain joins TRBV7-2 to TRBJ2-1; D is possibly TRBD1 (6 bases). The CDR3 runs to 12 residues. V was cut by 7 bases and J by 12 bases, with 16 bases left in between. Germline V lookup: CDR1 SGHTA, CDR2 FQGNSA. CDR3 region: CASTYTQGRQFF. CDR3 nucleotides: TGTGCCAGCACCTATACTCAGGGGAGGCAGTTCTTC.

The CDR3 region is CASSANTADEQFF. DNA for the CDR3: TGTGCCAGCAGCGCCAACACCGCGGATGAGCAGTTCTTC. The chain has TRBV7-2 and TRBJ2-1; D is unclear. CDR1 is SGHTA and CDR2 is FQGNSA in the germline V gene. The V end lost 5 bases, the J end lost 8 bases, and 13 bases lay between the germline ends. The CDR3 runs 13 residues.

The chain is built from TRBV7-3 and TRBJ2-1; no clear D gene. Trimming pared 5 bases from V and 0 bases from J, leaving 23 bases between. The CDR3 is made up of 19 amino acids. Germline values: CDR1 SGHTA, CDR2 FQGTGA. The CDR3 sequence: CASSPVGRKTPDSYNEQFF. The CDR3 DNA is TGTGCCAGCAGCCCCGTGGGAAGAAAGACCCCAGACTCCTACAATGAGCAGTTCTTC.

This chain connects TRBV7-2 to TRBJ2-1; no definite D call. The germline CDR1 and CDR2 sequences are SGHTA and FQGNSA. V lost 5 bases and J 3 bases, leaving 11 bases between the germline ends. This CDR3 has 14 amino acids. CDR3 sequence: CASSLTYVYNEQFF. The DNA for the CDR3 is TGTGCCAGCAGCCTTACATATGTCTACAATGAGCAGTTCTTC.

By share of the sample, this clone is medium-sized (0.01 to 0.1%). The V call is TRBV10-3, the J call TRBJ2-3; TRBD1 might be the D (5 bases). V shed 7 bases and J shed 0 bases, with 11 bases lying between them. There are 14 residues in the CDR3. Germline CDR1 and CDR2: ENHRY and SYGVKD. CDR3 nucleotides: TGTGCCATCAAAGGGGCCTTTAGCACAGATACGCAGTATTTT. Translated, it gives CAIKGAFSTDTQYF.

This clone was detected only a few times. A much larger clonotype is one base distant, so this may be a read error. The chain couples TRBV25-1 to TRBJ1-6, with D unclear. This CDR3 has 13 residues. Germline CDR1 reads MGHDK; CDR2 reads SYGVNS. Trimming took 1 base from V and 10 from J, leaving 8 bases between them. The CDR3 here is CASSESKKSPLHF. CDR3 nucleotides: TGTGCCAGCAGTGAATCTAAGAAATCACCCCTCCACTTT.

This clone appeared a few times. This may be a read error: a much more frequent sequence differs by one nucleotide. Other DNA variants within this sample encode the same CDR3. The chain couples TRBV6-5 to TRBJ2-3, with TRBD2 matching 7 bases. CDR3 length equals 14 residues. CDR1 is MNHEY, CDR2 SVGAGI, per germline. V was pared by 2 bases and J by 8 bases, with 7 bases of the junction left unmatched. The CDR3 region has the DNA TGTGCCAGCAGTTACGGGCATACGGGGGGTACGCAGTATTTT. This translates into CASSYGHTGGTQYF.

Of note for this clone: This likely stems from a read error, as it lies one base from a far larger clone. The chain employs TRBV9 and TRBJ2-5, with D possibly being TRBD2 (5 bases). This CDR3 has 14 amino acids. CDR1 and CDR2 from the germline V gene are SGDLS and YYNGEE. The CDR3: CARSVGQAVETQYF. CDR3 in DNA: TGTGCCCGCAGCGTAGGGCAAGCGGTGGAGACCCAGTACTTC.

The V call is TRBV4-2, the J call TRBJ1-1; D may be TRBD1 (5 bases). The V end lost 0 bases, the J end lost 1 base, and 9 bases lay between the germline ends. Germline CDR1 and CDR2: LGHNA and YNFKEQ. This CDR3 comprises 15 residues. CDR3 residues: CASSQDAGGNTEAFF. The CDR3 DNA reads as TGTGCCAGCAGCCAAGATGCCGGGGGGAACACTGAAGCTTTCTTT.

The chain combines TRBV7-2 with TRBJ2-3, with 11 bases matching TRBD2. CDR3 length: 14 amino acids. V was clipped by 5 bases and J by 7 bases; unmatched bases: 5. Germline V gene data show CDR1 as SGHTA and CDR2 as FQGNSA. The DNA of the CDR3 is TGTGCCAGCAGCCTGGGACTAGCGGAAAATACGCAGTATTTT. Translated: CASSLGLAENTQYF.

This clone has a handful of counts. Other DNA sequences in this sample translate to the same CDR3. V usage is TRBV20-1 and J usage is TRBJ2-5, with D unclear. CDR1 is DFQATT and CDR2 is SNEGSKA in the germline V gene (reference sequence). V lost 0 bases and J lost 5, with 4 bases in between. The CDR3 is 11 residues long. For the CDR3, the DNA is TGCAGTGCTAGAGATCGTGAGACCCAGTACTTC. The encoded protein is CSARDRETQYF.

This clone was counted a few times. The rearrangement uses TRBV7-9 and TRBJ2-3; D is possibly TRBD2 (5 bases). The CDR3 consists of 14 residues. Trimming pared 1 base from V and 4 bases from J, leaving 9 bases between. Germline-derived CDR1 and CDR2 are SEHNR and FQNEAQ (reference sequence). Written as DNA, the CDR3 is TGTGCCAGCAGCTTAGGCGGAGCGGCAGATACGCAGTATTTT. This sequence encodes CASSLGGAADTQYF.

The chain is built from TRBV7-2 and TRBJ2-7; 7 nucleotides line up with TRBD1. Trimming removed 5 bases from V and 0 bases from J; junction bases left unmatched: 7. Germline CDR1 is SGHTA and CDR2 is FQGNSA. This CDR3 is 15 amino acids long. Here the CDR3 DNA reads TGTGCCAGCAGCCCAACCCAGGGGGTCTCCTACGAGCAGTACTTC. Translated, it gives CASSPTQGVSYEQYF. The variable domain in full, completed from reference TRBV7-2 and TRBJ2-7, reads GAGVSQSPSNKVTEKGKDVELRCDPISGHTALYWYRQSLGQGLEFLIYFQGNSAPDKSGLPSDRFSAERTGGSVSTLTIQRTQQEDSAVYLCASSPTQGVSYEQYFGPGTRLTVT.

On this clone: An end of the junction does not agree with germline; a read error may underlie this. The chain links TRBV7-2 to TRBJ1-5; D gene ambiguous. This CDR3 contains 13 residues. CDR1 is SGHTA and CDR2 is FQGNSA in the germline V gene. This CDR3 reads CASSQDSNQPQHF. In DNA, the CDR3 is TGCGCCAGCAGCCAAGATAGCAATCAGCCCCAGCATTTT.

This clone was detected only a few times. The chain is built from TRBV28 and TRBJ1-2; no clear D gene. The V gene's germline CDR1 is MDHEN and CDR2 SYDVKM. This CDR3 is built from 12 residues. The ends were cut back, 5 bases at V and 8 bases at J, with 12 bases in the middle. CDR3 nucleotide sequence: TGTGCCAGCAGTCTCGGCCCCCGCGGCTACACCTTC. Encoded protein: CASSLGPRGYTF.

This clone was picked up a small number of times. The DNA for the CDR3 is TGCGCCAGCAGCCAAGATTTCCCCCGGGGGGCGGGAAACATTCAGTACTTC. Translating gives CASSQDFPRGAGNIQYF. The chain is built from TRBV4-1 and TRBJ2-4, with a weak D call TRBD2 (7 bases). The CDR3 loop spans 17 amino acids. Per the germline V gene, CDR1 is MGHRA and CDR2 is YSYEKL. V lost 0 bases and J 6 bases, leaving 18 bases between the germline ends.

This clone was counted only a few times. The same CDR3 can be traced to other DNA sequences in this sample. The rearrangement uses TRBV30 and TRBJ2-2; no definite D call. CDR3 length: 12 amino acids. CDR1 is GTSNPN and CDR2 is SVGIG in the germline V gene (reference sequence). V was trimmed by 2 bases and J by 5 bases, leaving 6 bases between them. CDR3 in amino acids: CAWSPQTGELFF. For the CDR3, the DNA is TGTGCCTGGAGTCCCCAGACCGGGGAGCTGTTTTTT.